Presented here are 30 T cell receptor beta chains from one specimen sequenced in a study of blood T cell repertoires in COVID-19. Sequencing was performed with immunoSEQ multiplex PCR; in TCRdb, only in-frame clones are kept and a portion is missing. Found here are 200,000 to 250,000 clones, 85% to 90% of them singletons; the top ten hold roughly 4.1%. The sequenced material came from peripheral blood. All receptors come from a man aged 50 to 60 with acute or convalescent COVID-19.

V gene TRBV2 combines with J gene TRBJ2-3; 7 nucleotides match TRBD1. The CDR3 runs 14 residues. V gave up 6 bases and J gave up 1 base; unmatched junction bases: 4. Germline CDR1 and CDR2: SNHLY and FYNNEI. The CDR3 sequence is CASRPTGRTDTQYF. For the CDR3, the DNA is TGTGCCAGCAGGCCGACAGGGCGCACAGATACGCAGTATTTT.

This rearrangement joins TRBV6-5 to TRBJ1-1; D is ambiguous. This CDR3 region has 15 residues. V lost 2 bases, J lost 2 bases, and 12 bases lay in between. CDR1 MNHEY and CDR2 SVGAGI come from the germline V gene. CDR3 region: CASSYGGSLNTEAFF. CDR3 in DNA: TGTGCCAGCAGTTACGGAGGGTCCCTTAACACTGAAGCTTTCTTT.

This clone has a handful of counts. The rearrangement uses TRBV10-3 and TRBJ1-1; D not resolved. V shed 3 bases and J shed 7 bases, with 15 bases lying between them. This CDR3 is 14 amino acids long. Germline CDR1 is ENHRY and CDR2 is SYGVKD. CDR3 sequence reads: CAISEKQENFEAFF. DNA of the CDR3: TGTGCCATCAGTGAAAAGCAGGAAAATTTTGAAGCTTTCTTT.

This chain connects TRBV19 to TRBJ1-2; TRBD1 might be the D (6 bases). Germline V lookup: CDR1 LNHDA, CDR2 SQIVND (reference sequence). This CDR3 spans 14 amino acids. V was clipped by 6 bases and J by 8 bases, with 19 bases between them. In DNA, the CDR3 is TGTGCCAGTAGCCGACAGGCTTTGGAGGTCGGCTACACCTTC. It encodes CASSRQALEVGYTF.

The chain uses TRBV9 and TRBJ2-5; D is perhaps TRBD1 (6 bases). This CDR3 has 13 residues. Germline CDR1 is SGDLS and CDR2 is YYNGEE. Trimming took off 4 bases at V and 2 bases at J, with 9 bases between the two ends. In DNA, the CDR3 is TGTGCCAGCAGCCTAGGACAGCAAGAGACCCAGTACTTC. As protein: CASSLGQQETQYF.

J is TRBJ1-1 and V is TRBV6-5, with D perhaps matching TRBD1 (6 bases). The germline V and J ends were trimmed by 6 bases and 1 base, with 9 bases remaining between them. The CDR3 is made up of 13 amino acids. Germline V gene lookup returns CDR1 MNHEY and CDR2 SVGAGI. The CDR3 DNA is TGTGCCAGCAGCGGACAGAAGAACACTGAAGCTTTCTTT. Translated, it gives CASSGQKNTEAFF.

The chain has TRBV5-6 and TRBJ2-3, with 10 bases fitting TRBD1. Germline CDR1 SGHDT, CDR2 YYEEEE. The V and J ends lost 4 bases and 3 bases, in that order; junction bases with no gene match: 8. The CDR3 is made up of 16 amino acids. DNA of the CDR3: TGTGCCAGCAGCACCGACAGGGGGCCCAGGACAGATACGCAGTATTTT. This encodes CASSTDRGPRTDTQYF.

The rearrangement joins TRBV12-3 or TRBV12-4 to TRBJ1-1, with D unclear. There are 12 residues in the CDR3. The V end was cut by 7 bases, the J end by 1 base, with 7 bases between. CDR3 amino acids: CASTPQNTEAFF. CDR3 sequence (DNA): TGTGCCAGCACCCCCCAGAACACTGAAGCTTTCTTT.

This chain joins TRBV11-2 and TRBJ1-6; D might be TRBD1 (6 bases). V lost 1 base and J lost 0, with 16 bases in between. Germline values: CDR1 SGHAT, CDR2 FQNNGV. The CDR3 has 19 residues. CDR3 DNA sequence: TGTGCCAGCAGCTTAGGAGGGGGTCCGGGGAGCTCCTATAATTCACCCCTCCACTTT. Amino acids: CASSLGGGPGSSYNSPLHF.

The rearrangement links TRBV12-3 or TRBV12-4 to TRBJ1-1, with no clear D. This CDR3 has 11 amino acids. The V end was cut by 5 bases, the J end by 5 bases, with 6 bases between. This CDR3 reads CASSQTTEAFF. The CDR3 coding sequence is TGTGCCAGCAGTCAAACAACTGAAGCTTTCTTT.

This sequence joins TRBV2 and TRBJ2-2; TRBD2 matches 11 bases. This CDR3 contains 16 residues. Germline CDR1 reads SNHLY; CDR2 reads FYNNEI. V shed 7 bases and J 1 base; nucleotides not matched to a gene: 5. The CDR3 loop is CASTPGLAGNTGELFF. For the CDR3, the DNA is TGTGCCAGCACCCCAGGACTAGCGGGGAACACCGGGGAGCTGTTTTTT.

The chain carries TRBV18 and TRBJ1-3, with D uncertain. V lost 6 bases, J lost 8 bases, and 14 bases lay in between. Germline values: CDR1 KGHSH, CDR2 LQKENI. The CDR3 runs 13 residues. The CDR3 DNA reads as TGTGCCAGCTCCCCTACTTCCCAAGACACCATATATTTT. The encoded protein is CASSPTSQDTIYF.

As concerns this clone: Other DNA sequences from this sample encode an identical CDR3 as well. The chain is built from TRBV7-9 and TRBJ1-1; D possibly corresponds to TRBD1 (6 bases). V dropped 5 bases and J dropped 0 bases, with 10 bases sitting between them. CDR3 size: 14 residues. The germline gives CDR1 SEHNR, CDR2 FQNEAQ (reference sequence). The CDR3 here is CASSPGGLNTEAFF. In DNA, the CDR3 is TGTGCCAGCAGCCCTGGGGGCCTGAACACTGAAGCTTTCTTT.

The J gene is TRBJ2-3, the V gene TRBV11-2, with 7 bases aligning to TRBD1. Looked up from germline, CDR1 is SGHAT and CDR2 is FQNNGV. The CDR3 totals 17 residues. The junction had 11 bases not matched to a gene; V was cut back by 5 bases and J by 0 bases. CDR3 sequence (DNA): TGTGCCAGCAGCCCCCCGAGGGGGCTACCTAGCACAGATACGCAGTATTTT. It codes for CASSPPRGLPSTDTQYF.

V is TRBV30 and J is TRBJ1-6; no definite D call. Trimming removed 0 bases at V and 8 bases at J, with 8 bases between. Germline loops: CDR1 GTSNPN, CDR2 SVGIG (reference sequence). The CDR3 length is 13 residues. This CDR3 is CAWSVVGDSPLHF. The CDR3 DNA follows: TGTGCCTGGAGTGTAGTCGGGGATTCACCCCTCCACTTT.

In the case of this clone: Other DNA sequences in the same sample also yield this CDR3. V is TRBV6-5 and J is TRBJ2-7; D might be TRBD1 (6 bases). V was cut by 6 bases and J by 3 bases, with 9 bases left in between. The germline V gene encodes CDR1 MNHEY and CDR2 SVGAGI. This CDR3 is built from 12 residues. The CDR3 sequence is CASSTGSYEQYF. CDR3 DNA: TGTGCCAGCAGCACAGGGAGCTACGAGCAGTACTTC.

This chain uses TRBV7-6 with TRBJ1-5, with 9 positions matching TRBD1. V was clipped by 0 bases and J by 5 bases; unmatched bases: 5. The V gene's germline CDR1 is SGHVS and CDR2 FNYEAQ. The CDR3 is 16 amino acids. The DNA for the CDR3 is TGTGCCAGCAGCTTAGCTCCGGGACAGGGCGATCAGCCCCAGCATTTT. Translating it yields CASSLAPGQGDQPQHF. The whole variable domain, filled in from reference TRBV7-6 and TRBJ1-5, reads GAGVSQSPRYKVTKRGQDVALRCDPISGHVSLYWYRQALGQGPEFLTYFNYEAQQDKSGLPNDRFSAERPEGSISTLTIQRTEQRDSAMYRCASSLAPGQGDQPQHFGDGTRLSIL.

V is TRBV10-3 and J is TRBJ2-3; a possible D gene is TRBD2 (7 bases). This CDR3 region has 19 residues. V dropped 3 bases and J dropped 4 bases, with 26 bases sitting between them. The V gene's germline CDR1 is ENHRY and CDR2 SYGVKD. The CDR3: CAISDGGGASLAQADTQYF. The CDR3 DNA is TGTGCCATCAGTGATGGTGGGGGGGCGAGTCTAGCGCAAGCAGATACGCAGTATTTT.

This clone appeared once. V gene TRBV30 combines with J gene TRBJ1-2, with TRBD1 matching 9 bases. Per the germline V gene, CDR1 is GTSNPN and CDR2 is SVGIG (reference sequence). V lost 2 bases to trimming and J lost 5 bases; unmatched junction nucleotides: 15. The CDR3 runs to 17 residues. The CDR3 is CAWSPPGQGTIFYGYTF. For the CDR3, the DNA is TGTGCCTGGAGTCCTCCGGGACAGGGAACAATATTTTATGGCTACACCTTC.

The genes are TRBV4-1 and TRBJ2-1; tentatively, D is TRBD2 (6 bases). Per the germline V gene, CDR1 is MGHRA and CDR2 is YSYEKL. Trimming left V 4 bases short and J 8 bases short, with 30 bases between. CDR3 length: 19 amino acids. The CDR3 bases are TGCGCCAGCAGCCCCCCCGCGGGGCTCCGAGACAACCTACGCCATGAGCAGTTCTTC. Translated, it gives CASSPPAGLRDNLRHEQFF.

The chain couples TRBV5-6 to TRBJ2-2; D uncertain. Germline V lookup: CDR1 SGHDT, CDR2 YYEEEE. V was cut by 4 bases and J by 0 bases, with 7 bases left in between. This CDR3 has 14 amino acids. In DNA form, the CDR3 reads TGTGCCAGCAGCGCACTGTCGAACACCGGGGAGCTGTTTTTT. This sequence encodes CASSALSNTGELFF.

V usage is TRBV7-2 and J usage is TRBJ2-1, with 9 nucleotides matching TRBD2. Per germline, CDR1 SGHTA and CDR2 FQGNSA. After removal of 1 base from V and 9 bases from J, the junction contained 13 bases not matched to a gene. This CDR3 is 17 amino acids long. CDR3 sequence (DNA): TGTGCCAGCAGCTTAGGTCCCCCTGCGGGGGGGCGGTCTGAGCAGTTCTTC. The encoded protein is CASSLGPPAGGRSEQFF.

The CDR3 loop is CASSLEVTGNIPEKLFF. Here the CDR3 DNA reads TGTGCCAGCAGCCTGGAGGTGACAGGGAATATTCCGGAAAAACTGTTTTTT. This sequence joins TRBV5-8 and TRBJ1-4, with 7 bases aligning to TRBD1. This CDR3 has 17 residues. With 4 bases clipped from V and 8 bases from J, the junction kept 17 bases outside the gene matches. CDR1 is SGHTS, CDR2 YDEGEE, per germline.

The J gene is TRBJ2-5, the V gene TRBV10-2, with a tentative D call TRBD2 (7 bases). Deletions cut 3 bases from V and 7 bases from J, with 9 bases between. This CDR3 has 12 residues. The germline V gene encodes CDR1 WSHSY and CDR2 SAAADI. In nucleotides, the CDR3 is TGCGCCAGCAGTGAAGGGGGGGCGACCCAGTACTTC. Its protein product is CASSEGGATQYF.

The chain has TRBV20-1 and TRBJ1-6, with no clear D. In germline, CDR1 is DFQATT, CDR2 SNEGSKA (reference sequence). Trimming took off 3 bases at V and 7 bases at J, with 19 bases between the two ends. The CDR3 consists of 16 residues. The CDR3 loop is CSASSGRVLTNSPLHF. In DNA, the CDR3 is TGCAGTGCTAGTTCGGGGAGGGTCCTTACCAATTCACCCCTCCACTTT.

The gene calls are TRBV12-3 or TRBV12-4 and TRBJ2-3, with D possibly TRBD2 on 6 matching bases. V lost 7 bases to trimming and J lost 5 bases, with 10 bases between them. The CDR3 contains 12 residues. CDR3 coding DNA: TGTGCCAGCACCCGACTAGGAGATACGCAGTATTTT. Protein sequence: CASTRLGDTQYF.

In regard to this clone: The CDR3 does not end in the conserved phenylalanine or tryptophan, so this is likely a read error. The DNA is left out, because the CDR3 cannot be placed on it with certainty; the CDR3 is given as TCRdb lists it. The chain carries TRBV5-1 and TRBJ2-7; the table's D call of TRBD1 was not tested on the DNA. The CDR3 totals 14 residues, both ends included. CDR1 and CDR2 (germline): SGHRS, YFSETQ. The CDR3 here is CASSDKQGALPLDY.

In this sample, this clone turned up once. This chain's CDR3 is CASSRGPENGYTF. In DNA, the CDR3 is TGCGCCAGCAGCAGGGGGCCAGAGAATGGCTACACCTTC. V and J are TRBV5-1 and TRBJ1-2, with TRBD1 matching over 7 bases. With 4 bases clipped from V and 6 bases from J, the junction kept 6 bases outside the gene matches. This CDR3 contains 13 residues. CDR1 is SGHRS, CDR2 YFSETQ, per germline.

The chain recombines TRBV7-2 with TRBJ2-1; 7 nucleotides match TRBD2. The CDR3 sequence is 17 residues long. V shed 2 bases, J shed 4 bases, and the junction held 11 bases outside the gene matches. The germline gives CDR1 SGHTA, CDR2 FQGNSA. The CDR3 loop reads CASSLRRGTTIYNEQFF. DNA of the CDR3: TGTGCCAGCAGCTTAAGACGAGGGACTACCATATACAATGAGCAGTTCTTC.

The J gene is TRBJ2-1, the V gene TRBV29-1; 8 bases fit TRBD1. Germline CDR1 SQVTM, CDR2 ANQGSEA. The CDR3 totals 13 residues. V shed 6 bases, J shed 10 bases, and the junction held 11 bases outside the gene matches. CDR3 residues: CSVLGQGLREQFF. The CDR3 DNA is TGCAGCGTCCTCGGACAGGGACTTCGAGAGCAGTTCTTC.